One and the same sample provided the 9 T cell receptor beta chains below, sequenced in a study of T cell repertoires in cytomegalovirus infection. Their antigen targets remain unknown. TCRdb called the reads again in MiXCR, with one record for every CDR3 protein. The repertoire holds about 920,000 distinct CDR3 sequences, with roughly a third as singletons. The sequences come from cultured CD8+ T cells from PBMCs, collected from culture after CMV antigen stimulation. These receptors all stem from a human donor in good health (CMV status not recorded). Some clones in this sample may be carry-over from other donors' samples.

This clonotype was observed a few times. The chain is built from TRBV12-3 or TRBV12-4 and TRBJ2-1; no definite D call. V was cut by 2 bases and J by 10 bases, with 12 bases left in between. The CDR3 is 13 residues long. CDR3 amino acids: CASSLSLLGEQFF. The CDR3 DNA reads as TGTGCCAGCAGTTTAAGCCTACTGGGGGAGCAGTTCTTC.

This clonotype has only a few counts. The chain carries TRBV6-2 or TRBV6-3 and TRBJ2-2, with 7 bases identical to TRBD2. V trimming: 7 bases; J trimming: 5 bases; junction bases outside the gene matches: 10. The CDR3 runs 15 residues. CDR1 and CDR2 from the germline V gene are MNHEY and SVGEGT. Here the CDR3 reads CASTYSARGTGELFF. For the CDR3, the DNA is TGTGCCAGCACCTACAGCGCGCGGGGGACCGGGGAGCTGTTTTTT.

This clonotype has only a few counts. The chain carries TRBV7-9 and TRBJ2-1; possibly TRBD1 for D (6 bases). The CDR3 has 16 amino acids. With 6 bases removed from V and 1 base from J, the gap between germline ends came to 16 bases. Per the germline V gene, CDR1 is SEHNR and CDR2 is FQNEAQ (reference sequence). As DNA, the CDR3 is TGTGCCAGCAGGGACAGCCTTCTACATTCCTACAATGAGCAGTTCTTC. Residues: CASRDSLLHSYNEQFF.

This sequence joins TRBV2 and TRBJ1-2, with a tentative D call TRBD1 (6 bases). The V end lost 1 base, the J end lost 3 bases, and 9 bases lay between the germline ends. The V gene's germline CDR1 is SNHLY and CDR2 FYNNEI. The CDR3 extends over 14 amino acids. CDR3 sequence (DNA): TGTGCCAGCAGTGAAGTGCAGGGGCACTATGGCTACACCTTC. This gives the protein CASSEVQGHYGYTF.

The chain combines TRBV2 with TRBJ2-1; D unresolved. With 4 bases removed from V and 0 bases from J, the gap between germline ends came to 10 bases. Germline CDR1 SNHLY, CDR2 FYNNEI. The CDR3 is 15 residues long. CDR3 sequence (DNA): TGTGCCAGCAGTGTTGGGATAAGCTCCTACAATGAGCAGTTCTTC. It yields the protein CASSVGISSYNEQFF.

This clonotype turned up a few times. The chain links TRBV15 to TRBJ2-1, with D uncertain. Germline CDR1 is LNHNV and CDR2 is YYDKDF (reference sequence). Trimming took 5 bases from V and 8 from J, leaving 16 bases between them. There are 14 residues in the CDR3. The CDR3 sequence is CATSGQKGRHEQFF. In nucleotides, the CDR3 is TGTGCCACCAGCGGGCAAAAAGGACGACATGAGCAGTTCTTC.

The chain carries TRBV7-9 and TRBJ2-1, with D hard to call. This CDR3 is 12 amino acids long. The germline V and J ends were trimmed by 0 bases and 10 bases, with 7 bases remaining between them. Germline V gene sequence: CDR1 SEHNR, CDR2 FQNEAQ (reference sequence). CDR3 DNA: TGTGCCAGCAGCTTAGCAGAGAGGGAGCAGTTCTTC. Translated, it gives CASSLAEREQFF.

Many counts were recorded for this clonotype. J is TRBJ1-1 and V is TRBV7-6; weak D call: TRBD1 (5 bases). The CDR3 contains 13 residues. Germline V gene data show CDR1 as SGHVS and CDR2 as FNYEAQ. The V end lost 0 bases, the J end lost 4 bases, and 6 bases lay between the germline ends. Here the CDR3 DNA reads TGTGCCAGCAGCTTAGCAGGGACCACTGAAGCTTTCTTT. The encoded protein is CASSLAGTTEAFF.

The chain is built from TRBV7-8 and TRBJ1-1; D uncertain. The CDR3 consists of 15 residues. Trimming cost V 0 bases and J 1 base, with 9 bases left between them. From germline, CDR1 is SGHVS and CDR2 FQNEAQ. The CDR3 coding sequence is TGTGCCAGCAGCTTAGCTTTAAGACAGAACACTGAAGCTTTCTTT. Protein: CASSLALRQNTEAFF.